This is a list of T cell receptor beta chains from one sample in a study of regulatory T cells in long-lasting Graves disease. Via MiXCR, TCRdb re-called the multiplex PCR reads, giving one row per CDR3 protein. The table shows 300,000 or so distinct CDR3 sequences, with about 18% occurring only once. The material sequenced was peripheral blood mononuclear cells (PBMCs), taken when the disease was refractory, from a patient treated with antithyroid drugs. The receptors originated from a female donor with Graves disease. The CDR3 runs from the conserved cysteine through the conserved F or W. The order of the fields is J gene, V gene, CDR3 protein.

>TRBJ1-6|TRBV9
CASSVGMANSPLHF
>TRBJ2-2|TRBV29-1
CSGKQGPATGELFF
>TRBJ1-1|TRBV12-3/TRBV12-4
CASSIHPGTVNTEAFF
>TRBJ2-5|TRBV20-1
CSARRTGSQETQYF
>TRBJ2-7|TRBV6-2/TRBV6-3
CASTTTSGGSYEQYF
>TRBJ1-5|TRBV30
CAWNRGTGNQPQHF
>TRBJ2-2|TRBV7-9
CASSLKGADTGELFF
>TRBJ1-1|TRBV29-1
CSVNQGNTEAFF
>TRBJ2-5|TRBV30
CAWRRSGASGSRETQYF
>TRBJ1-2|TRBV28
CASSSLTSGGYTF
>TRBJ2-7|TRBV5-1
CASSLGGNGYEQYF
>TRBJ1-1|TRBV10-2
CASSDPGPGNTEAFF
>TRBJ2-4|TRBV6-2/TRBV6-3
CASSVKLDRQYF
>TRBJ2-7|TRBV28
CASSFWAGLGEQYF
>TRBJ2-2|TRBV5-1
CASSLLLAETGELFF
>TRBJ1-2|TRBV10-3
CAIPKDQGSYGYTF
>TRBJ2-1|TRBV7-2
CASSLELAGHEQFF
>TRBJ2-7|TRBV19
CASGQADSSSYEQYF
>TRBJ2-7|TRBV15
CATSSLDRAYEQYF
>TRBJ2-3|TRBV2
CASSEGVVSTQYF
>TRBJ1-1|TRBV7-9
CASSLGVRAEAFF
>TRBJ2-5|TRBV24-1
CATSDGDRAGTQYF
>TRBJ1-1|TRBV6-5
CASSYSLRGGTEAFF
>TRBJ1-3|TRBV11-2
CASSLAGYSGNTIYF
>TRBJ1-2|TRBV7-2
CASELFGVRGYTF
>TRBJ1-6|TRBV5-1
CASSLEDGGRNSPLHF
>TRBJ2-6|TRBV6-1
CASTYRRDRGPGANVLTF
>TRBJ1-5|TRBV6-2/TRBV6-3
CASSYGDRGTQPQHF
>TRBJ1-2|TRBV3-1
CASSLGRVEGYTF
>TRBJ1-1|TRBV7-8
CASSLVRIPTEAFF
>TRBJ2-7|TRBV28
CASSLFSLRVHEQYF
>TRBJ1-2|TRBV6-1
CALRIGGPGYTF
>TRBJ1-2|TRBV30
CAWTRTGGIGGYTF
>TRBJ2-7|TRBV7-8
CASSLALSGTGAYEQYF
>TRBJ2-7|TRBV5-1
CASTDSETRYEQYF
>TRBJ1-1|TRBV6-2/TRBV6-3
CASSYVSYRNTEAFF